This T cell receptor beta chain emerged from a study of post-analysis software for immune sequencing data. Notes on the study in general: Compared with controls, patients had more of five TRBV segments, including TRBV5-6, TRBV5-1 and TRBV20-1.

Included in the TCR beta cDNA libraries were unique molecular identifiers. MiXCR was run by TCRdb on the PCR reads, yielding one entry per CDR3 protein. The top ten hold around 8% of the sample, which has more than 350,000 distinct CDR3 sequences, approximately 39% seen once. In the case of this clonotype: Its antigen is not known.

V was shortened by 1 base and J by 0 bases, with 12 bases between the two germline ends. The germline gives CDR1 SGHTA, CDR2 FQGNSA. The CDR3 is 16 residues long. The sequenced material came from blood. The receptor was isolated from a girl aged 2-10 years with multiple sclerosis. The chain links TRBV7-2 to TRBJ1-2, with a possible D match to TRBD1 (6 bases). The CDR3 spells CASSLVGGPANYGYTF. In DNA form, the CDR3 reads TGTGCCAGCAGCTTAGTTGGGGGCCCCGCTAACTATGGCTACACCTTC. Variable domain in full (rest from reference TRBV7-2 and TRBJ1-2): GAGVSQSPSNKVTEKGKDVELRCDPISGHTALYWYRQSLGQGLEFLIYFQGNSAPDKSGLPSDRFSAERTGGSVSTLTIQRTQQEDSAVYLCASSLVGGPANYGYTFGSGTRLTVV.